A selection of T cell receptor beta chains follows, all from one sample in a study of T cells in Graves' hyperthyroidism and ophthalmopathy. Via MiXCR, TCRdb re-called the multiplex PCR reads, giving one row per CDR3 protein. The sample contains hundreds of thousands of distinct CDR3 sequences, approximately 23% of which appear only once. Specimen: blood. These receptors came from a man under 40 with Graves' ophthalmopathy. Both conserved end residues are part of each CDR3. A D gene is named only where the DNA matches it firmly. Size is omitted from some rows. Given values are once, few, many or a class for expanded clones.

clone_size	v_call	d_call	cdr3_length	j_call	cdr3_nt	cdr3_aa
many	TRBV12-3/TRBV12-4	-	13	TRBJ1-2	TGTGCCAGCAGAACACAGGGTAACTATGGCTACACCTTC	CASRTQGNYGYTF
-	TRBV13	-	14	TRBJ2-6	TGTGCCAGCAGCTTGAGAACAGGGGCCAACGTCCTGACTTTC	CASSLRTGANVLTF
-	TRBV12-3/TRBV12-4	TRBD1	16	TRBJ1-5	TGTGCCAGCAGTTTACACAGGGGAGTGCGCAATCAGCCCCAGCATTTT	CASSLHRGVRNQPQHF
-	TRBV11-2	TRBD2	15	TRBJ2-5	TGTGCCAGCAGCCCCAGCGGGGCCTATCAAGAGACCCAGTACTTC	CASSPSGAYQETQYF
-	TRBV11-3	-	16	TRBJ2-2	TGTGCCAGCAGCCTCCTGAGTGGGACGAACACCGGGGAGCTGTTTTTT	CASSLLSGTNTGELFF
-	TRBV19	-	20	TRBJ2-1	TGTGCCAGTAGTAGGGGGAGGGGGGCAACAGGCCGAACCTCGCACAATGAGCAGTTCTTC	CASSRGRGATGRTSHNEQFF
many	TRBV20-1	-	14	TRBJ2-1	TGCAGTGCTAGTTCGCCGAGCTCCTACAATGAGCAGTTCTTC	CSASSPSSYNEQFF
few	TRBV4-1	-	15	TRBJ2-5	TGCGCCAGCAGCCTTACTAGCAGGGGAGAAGAGACCCAGTACTTC	CASSLTSRGEETQYF
many	TRBV5-1	-	13	TRBJ2-3	TGCGCCAGCAGCCTGGACGACACAGATACGCAGTATTTT	CASSLDDTDTQYF
-	TRBV11-2	-	15	TRBJ1-5	TGTGCCAGCAGCTTAAATAGGGGCCTAGATCAGCCCCAGCATTTT	CASSLNRGLDQPQHF
many	TRBV12-3/TRBV12-4	TRBD2	15	TRBJ2-1	TGTGCCAGCAGGAACGGGGAGGGACCTGGGTATGAGCAGTTCTTC	CASRNGEGPGYEQFF
-	TRBV20-1	-	13	TRBJ1-1	TGCAGTGCTAGCACTGGGGTCGGCACTGAAGCTTTCTTT	CSASTGVGTEAFF
-	TRBV12-3/TRBV12-4	-	15	TRBJ1-5	TGTGCCAGCAGCAAACGACAGCATAGCAATCAGCCCCAGCATTTT	CASSKRQHSNQPQHF
few	TRBV5-6	-	15	TRBJ1-5	TGTGCCAGCAGCTTGGCCATGGCAACCAATCAGCCCCAGCATTTT	CASSLAMATNQPQHF
few	TRBV15	-	16	TRBJ1-2	TGTGCCACCAGCAGAGATCTTGAGGGGATAGAATATGGCTACACCTTC	CATSRDLEGIEYGYTF
many	TRBV28	-	14	TRBJ1-1	TGTGCCAGCAGTTTATTACCCAGGGACACTGAAGCTTTCTTT	CASSLLPRDTEAFF
few	TRBV30	-	14	TRBJ2-2	TGTGCCTGGAGCCACGGACTCGACACCGGGGAGCTGTTTTTT	CAWSHGLDTGELFF
many	TRBV11-3	-	16	TRBJ2-3	TGTGCCAGCAGCTTAGGGACGGGAGAGAGCACAGATACGCAGTATTTT	CASSLGTGESTDTQYF
many	TRBV28	TRBD2	16	TRBJ2-1	TGTGCCAGCAGCCGACTAGCGGGAGTGACCTACAATGAGCAGTTCTTC	CASSRLAGVTYNEQFF
-	TRBV3-1	-	13	TRBJ2-1	TGTGCCAGCAGCCAGGGCGGCTACAATGAGCAGTTCTTC	CASSQGGYNEQFF
few	TRBV7-8	-	14	TRBJ1-2	TGTGCCAGCAGCCAAGGACGGGACCTCTATGGCTACACCTTC	CASSQGRDLYGYTF
-	TRBV20-1	-	13	TRBJ1-2	TGCAGTGCTAGAAAGCAAGGGGCGGATGGCTACACCTTC	CSARKQGADGYTF
many	TRBV18	-	14	TRBJ2-5	TGTGCCAGCTCACCCCGCAGGGAATGGGAGACCCAGTACTTC	CASSPRREWETQYF
-	TRBV4-1	-	14	TRBJ1-6	TGCGCCAGCAGCCCTGAGGACCCTCTTTCACCCCTCCACTTT	CASSPEDPLSPLHF
many	TRBV7-6	TRBD1	15	TRBJ2-5	TGTGCCAGCAGCTCGACAGGGACCAACCAAGAGACCCAGTACTTC	CASSSTGTNQETQYF
-	TRBV5-1	TRBD2	18	TRBJ2-3	TGCGCCAGCAGCTTGCGACTAGCGGGAGGGGTCTCCGGCGATACGCAGTATTTT	CASSLRLAGGVSGDTQYF
few	TRBV28	-	18	TRBJ2-2	TGTGCCAGCAGTTTATATTTGGCGGCAGGGTATTTTGCCGGGGAGCTGTTTTTT	CASSLYLAAGYFAGELFF
-	TRBV12-3/TRBV12-4	-	13	TRBJ1-3	TGTGCCAGCACGTCTAACTCTGGAAACACCATATATTTT	CASTSNSGNTIYF
few	TRBV30	-	14	TRBJ2-6	TGTGCCTGGAGTGTGGGGTCTGGGGCCAACGTCCTGACTTTC	CAWSVGSGANVLTF
many	TRBV6-1	-	10	TRBJ2-2	TGTGCCAGCAAGGCCGGGGAGCTGTTTTTT	CASKAGELFF